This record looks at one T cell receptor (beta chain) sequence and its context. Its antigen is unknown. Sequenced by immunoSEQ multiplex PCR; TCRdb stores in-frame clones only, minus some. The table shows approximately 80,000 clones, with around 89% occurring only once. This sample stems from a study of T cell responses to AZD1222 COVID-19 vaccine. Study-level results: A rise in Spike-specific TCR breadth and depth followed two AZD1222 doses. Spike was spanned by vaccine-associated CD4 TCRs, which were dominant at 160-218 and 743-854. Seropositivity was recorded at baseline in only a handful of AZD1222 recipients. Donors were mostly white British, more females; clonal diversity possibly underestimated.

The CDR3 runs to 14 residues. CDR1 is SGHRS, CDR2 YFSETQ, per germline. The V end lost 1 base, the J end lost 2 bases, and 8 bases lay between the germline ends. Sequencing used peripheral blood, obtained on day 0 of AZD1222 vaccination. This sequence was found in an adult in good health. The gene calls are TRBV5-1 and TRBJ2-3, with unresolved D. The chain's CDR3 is CASSLPSPTDTQYF. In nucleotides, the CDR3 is TGCGCCAGCAGCTTGCCGAGCCCCACAGATACGCAGTATTTT.